Listed here are 16 T cell receptor beta chains from one sample, sequenced in a study of metastatic and nonmetastatic thyroid tumors. TCRdb re-called clones from the PCR reads using MiXCR. Of about 20,000 clones in the sample, roughly 29% were seen once. None of the patients had undergone any treatment ahead of thyroid surgery. Sequencing used blood. Every receptor here comes from a female donor with papillary thyroid cancer or a benign thyroid nodule (not recorded which). Some clones in this sample may be carry-over from other donors' samples.

The chain combines TRBV5-1 with TRBJ1-1; D might be TRBD1 (5 bases). Germline values: CDR1 SGHRS, CDR2 YFSETQ. The V gene lost 4 bases and the J gene lost 3 bases, with 13 bases spanning the gap. CDR3 length equals 14 residues. The CDR3 DNA follows: TGCGCCAGCAGCGAGACAGACTCATACACTGAAGCTTTCTTT. It translates to CASSETDSYTEAFF.

This clone has at least ten counts. One end of the junction varies from germline; a read error may be responsible. This chain connects TRBV7-7 to TRBJ2-1; D unresolved. The CDR3 spans 16 residues. Germline-derived CDR1 and CDR2 are SSHAT and FNYEAQ (reference sequence). The CDR3 DNA reads as TGTGCTAGCAGCTTAGCCCCGTCCCCGGGCTACAATGAGCAGTTCTTC. This encodes CASSLAPSPGYNEQFF.

The chain is built from TRBV11-3 and TRBJ1-1; D is unresolved. Germline CDR1 reads SGHNT; CDR2 reads YENEEA. Trimming removed 7 bases from V and 5 bases from J, with 14 bases in between. CDR3 length: 13 amino acids. The CDR3 DNA is TGTGCCAGCATGGAGGGTGCTCCGACTGAAGCTTTCTTT. Translated: CASMEGAPTEAFF.

This clone was recorded a few times. This chain joins TRBV19 and TRBJ2-7; 8 bases align to TRBD1. The CDR3 is 14 residues long. Per the germline V gene, CDR1 is LNHDA and CDR2 is SQIVND (reference sequence). The J segment lost 2 bases and the V segment lost 7 bases, leaving 7 bases of the junction unmatched. The CDR3 sequence is CASITRDRTYEQYF. In DNA form, the CDR3 reads TGTGCCAGTATTACCCGGGACAGGACCTACGAGCAGTACTTC.

This clone has just a few counts. V usage is TRBV6-2 or TRBV6-3 and J usage is TRBJ2-7; 11 bases match TRBD2. Germline V CDR1 and CDR2: MNHEY, SVGEGT. This CDR3 spans 16 amino acids. V shed 6 bases and J 0 bases; nucleotides not matched to a gene: 7. The CDR3 loop is CASRYGGTSGSYEQYF. The CDR3 DNA reads as TGTGCCAGCAGATACGGGGGGACTAGCGGCTCCTACGAGCAGTACTTC.

In its sample, this clone was seen many times. A much larger clone differs by one base, so this may be a read error. This same CDR3 is encoded by further DNA sequences in the sample. The chain combines TRBV9 with TRBJ1-4; D may be TRBD1 (5 bases). The CDR3 covers 15 residues. In germline, CDR1 is SGDLS, CDR2 YYNGEE. Here the CDR3 reads CASSPGGLNNEKLFF. The CDR3, as DNA: TGCGCCAGCAGCCCGGGGGGATTGAATAATGAAAAACTGTTTTTT.

With regard to this clone: One end of the junction is discordant with germline, which a read error may explain. This chain joins TRBV27 and TRBJ2-6; 9 bases match TRBD1. The germline V gene has CDR1 MNHEY and CDR2 SMNVEV (reference sequence). The CDR3 contains 20 residues. The DNA of the CDR3 is TGTGCCAGCAGTTTATCGACCGGGACAGGGATAGGCGCTGGGTCCAACGTCCTGACTTTC. Its protein is CASSLSTGTGIGAGSNVLTF.

The CDR3 DNA reads TGTGCCAGCAGCGACGGACAGGGGTTTTGGTATGGCTACACCTTC. Protein: CASSDGQGFWYGYTF. The chain is built from TRBV6-4 and TRBJ1-2, with 9 bases identical to TRBD1. The CDR3 contains 15 residues. CDR1 is MRHNA, CDR2 SNTAGT, per germline. J lost 5 bases, V lost 6 bases, and 10 bases had no gene match.

This clone was detected only once. The V call is TRBV20-1, the J call TRBJ2-7; D is perhaps TRBD2 (5 bases). Germline assignment: CDR1 DFQATT and CDR2 SNEGSKA (reference sequence). The CDR3 is 14 amino acids. The germline V and J ends were trimmed by 6 bases and 0 bases, with 15 bases remaining between them. The CDR3 loop is CSARSGGSSYEQYF. The DNA for the CDR3 is TGCAGTGCCAGGAGCGGTGGCAGCTCCTACGAGCAGTACTTC.

This clone was seen a handful of times. This chain connects TRBV2 to TRBJ2-5, with 10 bases lining up with TRBD1. Germline CDR1 is SNHLY and CDR2 is FYNNEI. V shed 7 bases and J 4 bases; nucleotides not matched to a gene: 3. This CDR3 is built from 13 residues. The CDR3 reads CASMGQGRETQYF. The CDR3 bases are TGTGCCAGCATGGGACAGGGGAGAGAGACCCAGTACTTC. Using reference TRBV2 and TRBJ2-5 for the parts outside the CDR3, the full variable domain is EPEVTQTPSHQVTQMGQEVILRCVPISNHLYFYWYRQILGQKVEFLVSFYNNEISEKSEIFDDQFSVERPDGSNFTLKIRSTKLEDSAMYFCASMGQGRETQYFGPGTRLLVL.

This clone was counted between two and nine times. The rearrangement joins TRBV11-1 to TRBJ2-2, with 10 bases lining up with TRBD2. V shed 5 bases and J 7 bases; nucleotides not matched to a gene: 10. Germline loops: CDR1 SGHAT, CDR2 FQDESV (reference sequence). CDR3 length: 16 residues. CDR3 nucleotides: TGTGCCAGCAGCCTCGAGCGGGGGGGGCCGAGCGGGGAGCTGTTTTTT. Its translation: CASSLERGGPSGELFF.

The J gene is TRBJ2-7, the V gene TRBV20-1; 7 nucleotides agree with TRBD1. The CDR3 contains 17 residues. The V segment lost 6 bases and the J segment 6 bases; nucleotides outside the gene matches: 23. Germline CDR1 DFQATT, CDR2 SNEGSKA (reference sequence). CDR3 residues: CSARRVFWDSNSGEQYF. In DNA, the CDR3 is TGCAGTGCCCGGCGGGTATTTTGGGACAGTAACAGCGGCGAGCAGTACTTC.

A few counts support this clone. CDR3 amino acids: CASSAGGSGANVLTF. CDR3 bases: TGTGCCAGCAGCGCAGGGGGATCTGGGGCCAACGTCCTGACTTTC. The chain uses TRBV11-1 and TRBJ2-6, with 7 bases lining up with TRBD1. Germline V CDR1 and CDR2: SGHAT, FQDESV (reference sequence). After removal of 5 bases from V and 1 base from J, the junction contained 2 bases not matched to a gene. This CDR3 has 15 residues.

This clone occurred many times. The chain carries TRBV4-2 and TRBJ1-4; D gene unclear. V was clipped by 6 bases and J by 8 bases, with 10 bases between them. Germline assignment: CDR1 LGHNA and CDR2 YNFKEQ. This CDR3 spans 12 amino acids. The CDR3 sequence is CASREDGEKLFF. The CDR3, as DNA: TGTGCCAGCAGAGAGGATGGAGAAAAACTGTTTTTT.

This chain connects TRBV27 to TRBJ1-1, with 7 bases fitting TRBD1. With V trimmed by 8 bases and J by 5 bases, 17 bases remained unmatched. The CDR3 loop spans 16 amino acids. The germline gives CDR1 MNHEY, CDR2 SMNVEV (reference sequence). CDR3 residues: CASGHYEQFRGTEAFF. CDR3 nucleotide sequence: TGTGCCAGCGGTCACTATGAGCAGTTCAGGGGGACTGAAGCTTTCTTT.

This clone was picked up many times. V is TRBV24-1 and J is TRBJ2-1; D is ambiguous. V was shortened by 4 bases and J by 3 bases, with 12 bases between the two germline ends. Germline V gives CDR1 KGHDR, CDR2 SFDVKD. The CDR3 is 15 amino acids. The DNA for the CDR3 is TGTGCCACCAGTGACTCTGGCCCTCTCTACAATGAGCAGTTCTTC. Protein: CATSDSGPLYNEQFF.